This TCR beta chain was captured in a study of blood T cell repertoires in COVID-19. Looking at the study overall: Acute and convalescent COVID-19 specimens originated in the United States, Italy and Spain. Sources were T cells, B-cell-depleted T cells, or PBMCs; the material itself was cDNA or gDNA.

As processed by the authors: Estimated nucleated cell counts came from reference gene primer amplification. Profiling relied on immunoSEQ multiplex PCR, and the TCRdb table lists in-frame clones only, not all of them. D and trimming come from the DNA, and the V and J calls and clone size come from that table. The data show 130,000 or so clones, 70% to 80% seen once. The CDR3 extends over 14 amino acids. Germline V CDR1 and CDR2: LNHDA, SQIVND (reference sequence). V gave up 3 bases and J gave up 7 bases; unmatched junction bases: 8. This chain uses TRBV19 with TRBJ1-2, with 7 bases lining up with TRBD1. This TCR came from a human donor in a cohort sampled during active COVID-19. What was sequenced was peripheral blood. CDR3 loop: CASSMWGTERGYTF. The CDR3 DNA reads as TGTGCCAGTAGTATGTGGGGGACAGAACGTGGCTACACCTTC.